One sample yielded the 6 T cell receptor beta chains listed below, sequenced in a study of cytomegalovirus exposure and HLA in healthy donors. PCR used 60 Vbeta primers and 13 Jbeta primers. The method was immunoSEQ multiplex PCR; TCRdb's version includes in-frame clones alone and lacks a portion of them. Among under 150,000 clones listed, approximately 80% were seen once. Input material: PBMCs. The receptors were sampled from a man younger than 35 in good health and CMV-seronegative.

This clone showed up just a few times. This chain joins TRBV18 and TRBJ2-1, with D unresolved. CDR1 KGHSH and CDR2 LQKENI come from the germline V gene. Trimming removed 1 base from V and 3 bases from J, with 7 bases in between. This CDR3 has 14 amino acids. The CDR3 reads CASSPQPVYNEQFF. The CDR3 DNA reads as TGTGCCAGCTCACCACAGCCGGTCTACAATGAGCAGTTCTTC.

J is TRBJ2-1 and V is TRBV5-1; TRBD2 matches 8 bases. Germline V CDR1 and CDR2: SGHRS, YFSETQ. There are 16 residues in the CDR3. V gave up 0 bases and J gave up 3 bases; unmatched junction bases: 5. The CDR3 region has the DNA TGCGCCAGCAGCTTGGCTTTGAGCGGGGGCTACAATGAGCAGTTCTTC. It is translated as CASSLALSGGYNEQFF.

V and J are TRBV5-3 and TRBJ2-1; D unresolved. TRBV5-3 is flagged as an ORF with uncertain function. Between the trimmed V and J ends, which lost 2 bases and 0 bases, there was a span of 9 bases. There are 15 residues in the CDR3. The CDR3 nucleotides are TGTGCCAGAAGCTTCAGACGGAGCTCCTACAATGAGCAGTTCTTC. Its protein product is CARSFRRSSYNEQFF.

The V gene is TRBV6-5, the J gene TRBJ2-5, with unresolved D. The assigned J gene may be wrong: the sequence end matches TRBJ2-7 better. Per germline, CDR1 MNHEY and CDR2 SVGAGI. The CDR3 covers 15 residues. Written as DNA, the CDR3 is TGTGCCAGCAGTTATGATAGTTGGAGCTCCTACGAGCAGTACTTC. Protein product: CASSYDSWSSYEQYF.

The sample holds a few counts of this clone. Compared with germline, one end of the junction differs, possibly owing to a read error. CDR3 DNA: TGCAGTGCGCACGGAGGAAGCGTCATCCATTTC. This codes for CSAHGGSVIHF. The chain combines TRBV20-1 with TRBJ1-2; D gene ambiguous. The germline V gene encodes CDR1 DFQATT and CDR2 SNEGSKA (reference sequence). This CDR3 spans 11 amino acids.

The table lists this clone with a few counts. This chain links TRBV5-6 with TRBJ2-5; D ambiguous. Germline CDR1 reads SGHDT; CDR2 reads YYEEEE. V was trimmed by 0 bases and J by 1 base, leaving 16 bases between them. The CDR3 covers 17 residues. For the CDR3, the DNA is TGTGCCAGCAGCTTGGCCCCCAATAGTTATCCCCAAGAGACCCAGTACTTC. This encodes CASSLAPNSYPQETQYF.